What follows are 19 T cell receptor beta chains derived from one specimen sequenced in a study of T cells after yellow fever vaccination. In TCRdb, the 5' RACE reads were re-called with MiXCR into one record per CDR3 protein. The table records hundreds of thousands of distinct CDR3 sequences, about a fifth of them present only once. This specimen consisted of PBMCs, obtained about 21 days after the first yellow fever vaccination. The receptors were sampled from a man between 18 and 29 years old who received the YFV17D yellow fever vaccine.

The gene calls are TRBV19 and TRBJ1-1, with D possibly matching TRBD1 (6 bases). Germline V lookup: CDR1 LNHDA, CDR2 SQIVND (reference sequence). Trimming removed 3 bases from V and 0 bases from J, with 14 bases in between. The CDR3 covers 16 residues. The DNA of the CDR3 is TGTGCCAGTAGTATCACCCCCTCAGGGGTGAACACTGAAGCTTTCTTT. Encoded protein: CASSITPSGVNTEAFF.

This chain uses TRBV9 with TRBJ2-5; D is ambiguous. The CDR3 runs 13 residues. V lost 3 bases and J 8 bases, leaving 14 bases between the germline ends. The V gene's germline CDR1 is SGDLS and CDR2 YYNGEE. The CDR3 loop is CASSADPRSTQYF. The DNA of the CDR3 is TGTGCCAGCAGCGCAGACCCTAGAAGCACCCAGTACTTC.

This chain uses TRBV18 with TRBJ2-5; D uncertain. The V gene's germline CDR1 is KGHSH and CDR2 LQKENI. Trimming pared 0 bases from V and 1 base from J, leaving 9 bases between. The CDR3 has 15 residues. DNA of the CDR3: TGTGCCAGCTCACCACCGAGTCGGGCCCAAGAGACCCAGTACTTC. Its translation is CASSPPSRAQETQYF.

This clonotype turned up a few times. CDR3 in amino acids: CASSLDGGSGANVLTF. Written as DNA, the CDR3 is TGCGCCAGCAGCTTGGATGGGGGCTCTGGGGCCAACGTCCTGACTTTC. The J gene is TRBJ2-6, the V gene TRBV5-1; D may match TRBD1 or TRBD2 (5 bases each). Germline V CDR1 and CDR2: SGHRS, YFSETQ. This CDR3 has 16 residues. V gave up 0 bases and J gave up 0 bases, with 7 bases separating them. The complete variable domain, with remaining parts taken from reference TRBV5-1 and TRBJ2-6, reads KAGVTQTPRYLIKTRGQQVTLSCSPISGHRSVSWYQQTPGQGLQFLFEYFSETQRNKGNFPGRFSGRQFSNSRSEMNVSTLELGDSALYLCASSLDGGSGANVLTFGAGSRLTVL.

This clonotype has more than one count but fewer than ten. The rearrangement uses TRBV5-1 and TRBJ2-1, with 7 bases aligning to TRBD1. Germline V CDR1 and CDR2: SGHRS, YFSETQ. V was clipped by 6 bases and J by 9 bases; unmatched bases: 18. The CDR3 extends over 16 amino acids. The CDR3 here is CASILGDSPPLGEQFF. The CDR3 region has the DNA TGCGCCAGCATCCTTGGGGACAGTCCCCCTCTAGGTGAGCAGTTCTTC.

The table lists this clonotype with a few counts. Written as DNA, the CDR3 is TGCGCCAGCAGCTTGGGAGGGAATCGGGAGCAGTACGTC. Protein product: CASSLGGNREQYV. V is TRBV5-1 and J is TRBJ2-7, with a tentative D call TRBD2 (5 bases). The V gene lost 0 bases and the J gene lost 7 bases, with 11 bases spanning the gap. The length of the CDR3 is 13 residues. Germline V gives CDR1 SGHRS, CDR2 YFSETQ.

The V gene is TRBV4-3, the J gene TRBJ2-4; D is perhaps TRBD1 (6 bases). V was clipped by 0 bases and J by 9 bases, with 9 bases between them. The CDR3 loop spans 13 amino acids. Germline-derived CDR1 and CDR2 are LGHNA and YSLEER. As DNA, the CDR3 is TGCGCCAGCAGCCAAGATCTAGGGGGCATTCAGTACTTC. Residues: CASSQDLGGIQYF.

The chain carries TRBV7-2 and TRBJ2-7; TRBD2 matches 8 bases. The length of the CDR3 is 14 residues. Per the germline V gene, CDR1 is SGHTA and CDR2 is FQGNSA. With V trimmed by 1 base and J by 7 bases, 6 bases remained unmatched. The CDR3 nucleotides are TGTGCCAGCAGCTTAGGCGGGGGGCCCCGGGAGCAGTACTTC. This sequence encodes CASSLGGGPREQYF.

The V call is TRBV11-3, the J call TRBJ2-7, with TRBD2 matching over 7 bases. In germline, CDR1 is SGHNT, CDR2 YENEEA. With V trimmed by 1 base and J by 0 bases, 24 bases remained unmatched. This CDR3 is built from 22 residues. CDR3 residues: CASSLGAGVFLFEAGISYEQYF. The CDR3, as DNA: TGTGCCAGCAGCTTAGGGGCGGGGGTCTTTCTCTTTGAAGCGGGGATCTCCTACGAGCAGTACTTC. Drawing the rest from reference TRBV11-3 and TRBJ2-7, the complete variable domain is EAGVVQSPRYKIIEKKQPVAFWCNPISGHNTLYWYLQNLGQGPELLIRYENEEAVDDSQLPKDRFSAERLKGVDSTLKIQPAELGDSAVYLCASSLGAGVFLFEAGISYEQYFGPGTRLTVT.

The sample holds a few counts of this clonotype. J is TRBJ1-1 and V is TRBV6-1; possibly TRBD1 for D (5 bases). Trimming removed 5 bases at V and 5 bases at J, with 15 bases between. The CDR3 spans 14 residues. CDR1 and CDR2 from the germline V gene are MNHNS and SASEGT. CDR3 coding DNA: TGTGCCAGCAGTAGCAGGGAGGGAAGTACTGAAGCTTTCTTT. This codes for CASSSREGSTEAFF.

A few counts support this clonotype. The V gene is TRBV4-1, the J gene TRBJ2-5, with 11 bases aligning to TRBD1. Germline V gene lookup returns CDR1 MGHRA and CDR2 YSYEKL. J lost 2 bases, V lost 3 bases, and 5 bases had no gene match. The CDR3 spans 16 residues. For the CDR3, the DNA is TGCGCCAGCAGCCAGCCTGGGACAGGGGGTCAAGAGACCCAGTACTTC. Its protein product is CASSQPGTGGQETQYF.

This clonotype was observed a few times. The rearrangement links TRBV20-1 to TRBJ2-2; no reliable D call. This CDR3 is built from 15 residues. The V gene's germline CDR1 is DFQATT and CDR2 SNEGSKA (reference sequence). Trimming took off 3 bases at V and 2 bases at J, with 13 bases between the two ends. The CDR3 DNA reads as TGCAGTGCTAGGATTCCCAGCTCTAACACCGGGGAGCTGTTTTTT. Protein product: CSARIPSSNTGELFF.

This clonotype was detected only a few times. The chain carries TRBV12-3 or TRBV12-4 and TRBJ2-3; D is unresolved. CDR3 length equals 15 residues. The V and J ends lost 2 bases and 1 base respectively, with 10 bases between them. The CDR3 loop reads CASSLPPEGTDTQYF. The CDR3 DNA follows: TGTGCCAGCAGTTTACCTCCCGAAGGCACAGATACGCAGTATTTT.

This clonotype was detected a few times. The V call is TRBV10-3, the J call TRBJ2-1, with 10 positions matching TRBD2. Germline V gene lookup returns CDR1 ENHRY and CDR2 SYGVKD. The CDR3 extends over 14 amino acids. V was pared by 6 bases and J by 6 bases, with 5 bases of the junction left unmatched. For the CDR3, the DNA is TGTGCCATCAGCGCAGCGGGGGGGGTCAATGAGCAGTTCTTC. Its translation is CAISAAGGVNEQFF.

The chain recombines TRBV6-1 with TRBJ2-3; D perhaps matches TRBD2 (8 bases). Trimming took 5 bases from V and 4 from J, leaving 19 bases between them. Per germline, CDR1 MNHNS and CDR2 SASEGT. The CDR3 is 16 amino acids. The CDR3 spells CASSRLGRGPPDTQYF. CDR3 coding DNA: TGTGCCAGCAGTCGCCTCGGGAGGGGGCCTCCAGATACGCAGTATTTT.

The table lists this clonotype with a few counts. The genes are TRBV5-5 and TRBJ2-7; D gene ambiguous. Per the germline V gene, CDR1 is SGHKS and CDR2 is YYEKEE (reference sequence). The germline V and J ends were trimmed by 1 base and 6 bases, with 11 bases remaining between them. There are 13 residues in the CDR3. DNA for the CDR3: TGTGCCAGCAGCTTGTGGCGGAGTGGCGAGCAGTACTTC. It yields the protein CASSLWRSGEQYF. The variable domain in full, completed from reference TRBV5-5 and TRBJ2-7, reads DAGVTQSPTHLIKTRGQQVTLRCSPISGHKSVSWYQQVLGQGPQFIFQYYEKEERGRGNFPDRFSARQFPNYSSELNVNALLLGDSALYLCASSLWRSGEQYFGPGTRLTVT.

The rearrangement uses TRBV12-3 or TRBV12-4 and TRBJ2-3; D ambiguous. The CDR3 loop spans 14 amino acids. Trimming pared 5 bases from V and 4 bases from J, leaving 13 bases between. The CDR3 DNA sequence: TGTGCCAGCAGTCCGTGGCCAATGGCAGATACGCAGTATTTT. Its translation is CASSPWPMADTQYF.

This clonotype was seen a handful of times. This rearrangement joins TRBV5-1 to TRBJ2-3, with D perhaps matching TRBD1 (6 bases). This CDR3 has 13 amino acids. Germline V CDR1 and CDR2: SGHRS, YFSETQ. Deletions cut 4 bases from V and 9 bases from J, with 15 bases between. The CDR3 region has the DNA TGCGCCAGCAGCAGCGACAGGACCAGGACGCAGTATTTT. The encoded protein is CASSSDRTRTQYF.

The J gene is TRBJ2-2, the V gene TRBV4-1; D could derive from TRBD1 or TRBD2 (5 bases each). Per the germline V gene, CDR1 is MGHRA and CDR2 is YSYEKL. The length of the CDR3 is 15 residues. Trimming cost V 2 bases and J 5 bases, with 12 bases left between them. CDR3 amino acids: CASSQLPGRTGELFF. DNA of the CDR3: TGCGCCAGCAGCCAATTGCCGGGACGGACCGGGGAGCTGTTTTTT.